Listed below are T cell receptor beta chains from one sample, sequenced in a study of CD8 T cells in Susac syndrome. One entry per CDR3 protein, called by TCRdb with MiXCR from the immunoSEQ multiplex PCR reads. The repertoire holds under 200,000 distinct CDR3 sequences, with around 95% as singletons. Sequencing used CD8+ T cells from PBMCs. Receptors were obtained from a human donor with multiple sclerosis. Each CDR3 is given with its conserved first and last residue. D genes are given only for firm matches.

TGTGCCAGCAGCTTATACCACGGTGAGCAGTTCTTC | CASSLYHGEQFF | TRBV7-8 | NA | TRBJ2-1
TGTGCCAGCAAACTGGCACCCCCCCACAATGAGCAGTTCTTC | CASKLAPPHNEQFF | TRBV7-9 | NA | TRBJ2-1
TGTGCCAGCTCTCTTGGAAACACCATATATTTT | CASSLGNTIYF | TRBV9 | NA | TRBJ1-3
TGCAGTGCTAGCTTCATGTCAGGTGGCTACACCTTC | CSASFMSGGYTF | TRBV20-1 | NA | TRBJ1-2
TGTGCCAGCAGTCGACAGGGAGGCAACGAGCAGTACTTC | CASSRQGGNEQYF | TRBV27 | NA | TRBJ2-7
TGTGCCAGCAGTCCCGGGACTAGCGGGACTACGTTTAATATAAGAGAAAACTACAATGAGCAGTTCTTC | CASSPGTSGTTFNIRENYNEQFF | TRBV12-3/TRBV12-4 | TRBD2 | TRBJ2-1
TGCAGCGGCATAGCGGGAGGTTGGGAGACCCAGTACTTC | CSGIAGGWETQYF | TRBV29-1 | TRBD2 | TRBJ2-5
TGTGCCAGCAGTTACCTTAGCGGGAGAGGTATGGAGACCCAGTACTTC | CASSYLSGRGMETQYF | TRBV28 | TRBD2 | TRBJ2-5
TGTGCCAGCAGCTTAGAGACTAGCGGGTACACAGATACGCAGTATTTT | CASSLETSGYTDTQYF | TRBV11-2 | TRBD2 | TRBJ2-3
TGTGCCAGCACCCCTGACAGCTGGGGGGTGAACACTGAAGCTTTCTTT | CASTPDSWGVNTEAFF | TRBV28 | NA | TRBJ1-1
TGTGCCACCAGTGATTTGCTTACCGGGGAGCTGTTTTTT | CATSDLLTGELFF | TRBV24-1 | NA | TRBJ2-2
TGTGCCAGTAGTATAGTAGGGGGCCTCAGGCCGAACTATGGCTACACCTTC | CASSIVGGLRPNYGYTF | TRBV19 | TRBD1 | TRBJ1-2
TGTGCCAGCAGCGCTGGGGGGGGCGGATCCTACGAGCAGTACTTC | CASSAGGGGSYEQYF | TRBV9 | NA | TRBJ2-7
TGTGCCAGCAGTTTAGGGACTCTCGAGCAGTACTTC | CASSLGTLEQYF | TRBV12-3/TRBV12-4 | NA | TRBJ2-7